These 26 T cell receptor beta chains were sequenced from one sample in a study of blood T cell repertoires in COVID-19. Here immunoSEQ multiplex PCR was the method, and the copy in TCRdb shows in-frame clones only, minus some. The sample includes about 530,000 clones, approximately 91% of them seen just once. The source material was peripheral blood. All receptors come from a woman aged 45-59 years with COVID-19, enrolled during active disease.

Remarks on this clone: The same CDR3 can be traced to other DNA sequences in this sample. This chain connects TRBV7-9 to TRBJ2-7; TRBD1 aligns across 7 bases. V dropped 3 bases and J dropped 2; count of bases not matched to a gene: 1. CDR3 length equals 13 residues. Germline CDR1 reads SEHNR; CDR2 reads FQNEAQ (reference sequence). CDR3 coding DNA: TGTGCCAGCAGCTTGGGGACAGCCTACGAGCAGTACTTC. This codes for CASSLGTAYEQYF. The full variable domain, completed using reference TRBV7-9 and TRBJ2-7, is DTGVSQNPRHKITKRGQNVTFRCDPISEHNRLYWYRQTLGQGPEFLTYFQNEAQLEKSRLLSDRFSAERPKGSFSTLEIQRTEQGDSAMYLCASSLGTAYEQYFGPGTRLTVT.

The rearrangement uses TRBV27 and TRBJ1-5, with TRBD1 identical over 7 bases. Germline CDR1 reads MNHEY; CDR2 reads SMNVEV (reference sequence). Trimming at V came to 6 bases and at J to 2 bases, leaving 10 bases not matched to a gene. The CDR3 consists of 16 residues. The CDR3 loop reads CASRTSTGMGNQPQHF. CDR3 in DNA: TGTGCCAGCAGGACATCGACAGGGATGGGCAATCAGCCCCAGCATTTT.

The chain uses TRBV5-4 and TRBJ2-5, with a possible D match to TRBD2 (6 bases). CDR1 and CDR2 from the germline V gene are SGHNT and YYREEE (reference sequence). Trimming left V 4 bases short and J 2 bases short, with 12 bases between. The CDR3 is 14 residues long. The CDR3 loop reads CASSPSGEQETQYF. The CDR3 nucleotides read TGTGCCAGCAGCCCCTCGGGAGAGCAAGAGACCCAGTACTTC.

CDR3 in amino acids: CASSLSLTSGGHEQYF. As DNA, the CDR3 is TGTGCCAGCAGCCTTTCCTTGACTAGCGGGGGGCATGAGCAGTACTTC. The chain combines TRBV3-1 (or the pseudogene TRBV3-2) with TRBJ2-7; 13 nucleotides align to TRBD2. This CDR3 spans 16 amino acids. CDR1 and CDR2 (germline): LGHDT, YNNKEL (reference sequence). The trim removed 4 bases at V and 7 bases at J, leaving 10 bases unmatched.

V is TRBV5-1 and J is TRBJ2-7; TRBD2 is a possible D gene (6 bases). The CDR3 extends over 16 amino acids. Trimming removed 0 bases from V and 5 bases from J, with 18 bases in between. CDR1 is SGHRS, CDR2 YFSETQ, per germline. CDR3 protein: CASSLGGGVLTDEQYF. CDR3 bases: TGCGCCAGCAGCTTGGGTGGAGGGGTGCTGACCGACGAGCAGTACTTC.

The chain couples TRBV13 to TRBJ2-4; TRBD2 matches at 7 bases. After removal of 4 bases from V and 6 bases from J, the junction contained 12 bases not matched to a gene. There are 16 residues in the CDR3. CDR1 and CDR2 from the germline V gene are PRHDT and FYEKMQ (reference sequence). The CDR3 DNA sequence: TGTGCCAGCAGCTCAAGGAGGGAGGGGCGATCAAACATTCAGTACTTC. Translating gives CASSSRREGRSNIQYF.

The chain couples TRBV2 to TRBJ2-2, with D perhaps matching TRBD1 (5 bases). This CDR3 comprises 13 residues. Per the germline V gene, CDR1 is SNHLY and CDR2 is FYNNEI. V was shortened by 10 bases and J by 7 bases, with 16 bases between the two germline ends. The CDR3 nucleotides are TGTGCCAACCGACAGACCTTCCTCGGGGAGCTGTTTTTT. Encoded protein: CANRQTFLGELFF.

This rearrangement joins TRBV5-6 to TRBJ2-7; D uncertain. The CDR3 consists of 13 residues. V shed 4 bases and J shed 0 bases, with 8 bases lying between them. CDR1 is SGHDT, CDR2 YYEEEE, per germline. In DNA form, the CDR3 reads TGTGCCAGCAGCCGGTCTCCCTCCTACGAGCAGTACTTC. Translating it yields CASSRSPSYEQYF.

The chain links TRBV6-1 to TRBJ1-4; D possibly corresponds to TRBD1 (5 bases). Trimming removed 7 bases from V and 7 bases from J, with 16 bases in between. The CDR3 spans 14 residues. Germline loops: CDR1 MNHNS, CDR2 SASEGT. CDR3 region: CASKKTDVREKLFF. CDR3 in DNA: TGTGCCAGCAAAAAGACAGACGTGCGTGAAAAACTGTTTTTT.

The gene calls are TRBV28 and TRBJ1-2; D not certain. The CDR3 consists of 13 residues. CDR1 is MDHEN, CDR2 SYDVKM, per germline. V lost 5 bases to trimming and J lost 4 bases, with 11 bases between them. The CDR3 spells CASSPRVPYGYTF. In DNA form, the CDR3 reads TGTGCCAGCAGTCCGAGGGTACCCTATGGCTACACCTTC.

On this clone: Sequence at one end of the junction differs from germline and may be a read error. CDR3 nucleotides: TGTGCCAGCGGCTTAGCGGGACAGGACTATGGCTACACCTTC. It translates to CASGLAGQDYGYTF. This sequence joins TRBV11-2 and TRBJ1-2; 8 bases map to TRBD1. CDR3 length: 14 residues. Germline assignment: CDR1 SGHAT and CDR2 FQNNGV.

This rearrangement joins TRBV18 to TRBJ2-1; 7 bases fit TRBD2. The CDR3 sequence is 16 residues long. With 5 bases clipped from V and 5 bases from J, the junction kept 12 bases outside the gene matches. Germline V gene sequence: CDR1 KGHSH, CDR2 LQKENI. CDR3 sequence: CASSSGLVGKNNEQFF. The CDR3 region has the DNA TGTGCCAGCTCATCCGGACTAGTGGGGAAAAACAATGAGCAGTTCTTC.

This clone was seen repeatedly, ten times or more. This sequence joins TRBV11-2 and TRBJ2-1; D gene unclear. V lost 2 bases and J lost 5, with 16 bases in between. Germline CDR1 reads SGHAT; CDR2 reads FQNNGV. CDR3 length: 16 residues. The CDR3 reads CASSLKPGQPDNEQFF. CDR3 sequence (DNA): TGTGCCAGCAGCTTAAAACCTGGCCAACCCGACAATGAGCAGTTCTTC.

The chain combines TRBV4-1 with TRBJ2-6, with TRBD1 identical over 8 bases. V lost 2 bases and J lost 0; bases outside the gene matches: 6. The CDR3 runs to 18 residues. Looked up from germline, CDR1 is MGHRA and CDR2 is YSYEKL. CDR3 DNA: TGCGCCAGCAGCCAACTACCCCAGGGGGCCTCTGGGGCCAACGTCCTGACTTTC. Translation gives CASSQLPQGASGANVLTF.

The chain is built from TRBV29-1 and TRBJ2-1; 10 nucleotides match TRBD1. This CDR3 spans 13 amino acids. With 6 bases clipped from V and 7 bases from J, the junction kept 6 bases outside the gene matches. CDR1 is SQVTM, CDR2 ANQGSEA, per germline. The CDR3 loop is CSVRTGGMNEQFF. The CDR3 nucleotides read TGCAGCGTCAGGACAGGGGGGATGAATGAGCAGTTCTTC.

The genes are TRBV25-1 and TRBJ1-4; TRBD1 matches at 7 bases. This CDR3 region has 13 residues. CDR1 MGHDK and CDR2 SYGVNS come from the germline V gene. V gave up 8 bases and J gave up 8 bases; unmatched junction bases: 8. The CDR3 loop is CASQGTVGEKLFF. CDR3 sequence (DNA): TGTGCCAGCCAGGGGACAGTGGGGGAAAAACTGTTTTTT.

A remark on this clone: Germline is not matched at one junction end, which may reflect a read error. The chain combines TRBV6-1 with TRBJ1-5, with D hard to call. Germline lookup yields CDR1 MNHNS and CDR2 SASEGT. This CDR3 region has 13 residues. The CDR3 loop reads CASSESEVKPRHF. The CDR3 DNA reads TGTGCCAGCAGTGAATCGGAGGTTAAGCCCCGGCATTTT.

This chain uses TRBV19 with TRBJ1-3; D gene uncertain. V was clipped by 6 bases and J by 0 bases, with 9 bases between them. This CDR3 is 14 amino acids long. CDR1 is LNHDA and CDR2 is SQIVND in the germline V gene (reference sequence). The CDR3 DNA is TGTGCCAGTAGGAGGCAGTCCTCTGGAAACACCATATATTTT. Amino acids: CASRRQSSGNTIYF.

The CDR3 spells CATLTGPNTEAFF. The DNA of the CDR3 is TGTGCCACCTTGACAGGGCCAAACACTGAAGCTTTCTTT. V usage is TRBV18 and J usage is TRBJ1-1; 7 positions match TRBD1. V shed 10 bases and J 2 bases; nucleotides not matched to a gene: 7. Germline CDR1 KGHSH, CDR2 LQKENI. The CDR3 loop spans 13 amino acids. The variable domain in full, with the rest retrieved from reference TRBV18 and TRBJ1-1, is NAGVMQNPRHLVRRRGQEARLRCSPMKGHSHVYWYRQLPEEGLKFMVYLQKENIIDESGMPKERFSAEFPKEGPSILRIQQVVRGDSAAYFCATLTGPNTEAFFGQGTRLTVV.

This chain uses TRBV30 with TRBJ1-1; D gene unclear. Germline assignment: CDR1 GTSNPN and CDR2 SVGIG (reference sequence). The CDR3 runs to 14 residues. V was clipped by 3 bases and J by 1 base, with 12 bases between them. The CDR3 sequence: CAWSAGWGNTEAFF. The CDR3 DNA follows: TGTGCCTGGAGCGCGGGATGGGGGAACACTGAAGCTTTCTTT. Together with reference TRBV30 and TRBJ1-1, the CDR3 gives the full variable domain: SQTIHQWPATLVQPVGSPLSLECTVEGTSNPNLYWYRQAAGRGLQLLFYSVGIGQISSEVPQNLSASRPQDRQFILSSKKLLLSDSGFYLCAWSAGWGNTEAFFGQGTRLTVV.

The CDR3 sequence is CASALDRDEQYF. The CDR3 coding sequence is TGTGCTAGTGCCTTGGACAGGGACGAGCAGTACTTC. This chain joins TRBV12-5 and TRBJ2-7; 8 bases fit TRBD1. J was trimmed by 5 bases and V by 7 bases; bases with no gene match: 4. Per the germline V gene, CDR1 is LGHNT and CDR2 is FRNRAP. The CDR3 runs to 12 residues.

The CDR3 protein is CASSRARNTEAFF. The CDR3 DNA is TGTGCCAGCAGCCGGGCAAGGAACACTGAAGCTTTCTTT. The chain links TRBV3-1 (or the pseudogene TRBV3-2) to TRBJ1-1; no firm D call. The CDR3 is made up of 13 amino acids. Trimming stripped 4 bases from V and 1 base from J, with 7 bases between. The germline CDR1 and CDR2 sequences are LGHDT and YNNKEL (reference sequence).

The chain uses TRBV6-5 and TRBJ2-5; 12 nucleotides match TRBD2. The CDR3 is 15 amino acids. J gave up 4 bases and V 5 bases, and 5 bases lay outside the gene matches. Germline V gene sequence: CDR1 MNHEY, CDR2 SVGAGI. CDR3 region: CASSQGLAGSETQYF. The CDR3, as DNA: TGTGCCAGCAGTCAGGGACTAGCGGGTTCAGAGACCCAGTACTTC.

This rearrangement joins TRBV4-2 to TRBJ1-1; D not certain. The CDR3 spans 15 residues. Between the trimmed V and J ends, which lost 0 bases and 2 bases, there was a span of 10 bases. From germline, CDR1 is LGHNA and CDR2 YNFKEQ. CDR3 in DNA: TGTGCCAGCAGCCAAGATCTGGCGGGTAACACTGAAGCTTTCTTT. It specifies CASSQDLAGNTEAFF.

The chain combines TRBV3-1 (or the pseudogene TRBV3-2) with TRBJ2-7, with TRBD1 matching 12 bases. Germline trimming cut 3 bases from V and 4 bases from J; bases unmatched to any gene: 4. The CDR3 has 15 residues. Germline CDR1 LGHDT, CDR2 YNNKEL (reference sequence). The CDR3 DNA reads TGTGCCAGCAGCCACCCGGGACAGGGGGCTTACGAGCAGTACTTC. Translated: CASSHPGQGAYEQYF.

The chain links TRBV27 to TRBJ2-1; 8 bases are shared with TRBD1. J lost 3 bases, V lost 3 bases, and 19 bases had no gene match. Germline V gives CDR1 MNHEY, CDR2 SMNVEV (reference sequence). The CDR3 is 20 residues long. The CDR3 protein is CASSFKRQGIWRGHYNEQFF. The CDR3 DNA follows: TGTGCCAGCAGTTTCAAAAGACAGGGGATCTGGAGAGGGCACTACAATGAGCAGTTCTTC.